This is a list of T cell receptor beta chains from one sample in a study of early T cells in non-severe SARS-CoV-2 infection. TCRdb processed the 5' RACE reads anew with MiXCR; each CDR3 protein has one entry. The table lists 80,000 or so distinct CDR3 sequences, around 15% of them singletons. Specimen: whole blood. The receptors shown here come from an adult who was a healthcare worker with PCR-confirmed SARS-CoV-2 infection or an uninfected control (not recorded which). Each CDR3 is given with its conserved first and last residue. A D gene is named only where the DNA matches it firmly. Only part of the rows carry a size: once, few, many, or a class if the clone is expanded.

d_call	v_call	cdr3_length	j_call	clone_size	cdr3_aa	cdr3_nt
.	TRBV5-5	14	TRBJ2-7	many	CASSSLLAPGEQYF	TGTGCCAGCAGCTCTTTGTTAGCTCCGGGCGAGCAGTACTTC
.	TRBV7-9	14	TRBJ2-5	.	CASHTAGRQETQYF	TGTGCCAGCCATACCGCCGGACGCCAAGAGACCCAGTACTTC
TRBD1	TRBV19	16	TRBJ2-7	.	CASSTAGGQGSYEQYF	TGTGCCAGTAGTACAGCCGGCGGACAGGGGTCCTACGAGCAGTACTTC
.	TRBV29-1	11	TRBJ2-1	many	CSVDTLLEQFF	TGCAGCGTTGACACTCTTTTGGAGCAGTTCTTC
.	TRBV27	12	TRBJ1-1	few	CASSRGGREAFF	TGTGCCAGCAGTAGGGGGGGCAGGGAAGCTTTCTTT
.	TRBV7-6	13	TRBJ2-5	many	CASRPAREETQYF	TGTGCCAGCAGACCAGCTAGAGAAGAGACCCAGTACTTC
.	TRBV5-1	15	TRBJ1-1	.	CASSLDATGNTEAFF	TGCGCCAGCAGCTTGGATGCGACAGGGAACACTGAAGCTTTCTTT
TRBD1	TRBV11-2	16	TRBJ2-1	.	CASSLGLETGFNEQFF	TGTGCCAGCAGCTTAGGCCTTGAGACAGGGTTCAATGAGCAGTTCTTC
.	TRBV2	15	TRBJ2-3	many	CASSELVTSTDTQYF	TGTGCCAGCAGTGAACTGGTGACTAGCACAGATACGCAGTATTTT
.	TRBV11-2	11	TRBJ2-1	.	CASSPRSVQFF	TGTGCCAGCAGCCCCCGGAGTGTGCAGTTCTTC
.	TRBV3-1	18	TRBJ1-3	many	CASSHFVRGAISGNTIYF	TGTGCCAGCAGCCATTTCGTCAGAGGGGCTATCTCTGGAAACACCATATATTTT
.	TRBV4-1	14	TRBJ2-2	.	CASSQDIHPGGLFF	TGCGCCAGCAGCCAAGATATACACCCTGGGGGGCTGTTTTTT
.	TRBV4-2	17	TRBJ2-3	many	CASSQDFPEGSTDTQYF	TGTGCCAGCAGCCAAGATTTCCCTGAGGGGTCCACAGATACGCAGTATTTT
.	TRBV7-3	15	TRBJ1-4	many	CASSLNRLPNEKLFF	TGTGCCAGCAGCTTAAACAGGTTGCCTAATGAAAAACTGTTTTTT
.	TRBV7-6	15	TRBJ2-2	few	CASSLGLDATGELFF	TGTGCCAGCAGCTTAGGGTTGGACGCAACCGGGGAGCTGTTTTTT
TRBD2	TRBV18	16	TRBJ2-1	many	CASSPLPGGSYNEQFF	TGTGCCAGCTCACCACTACCGGGGGGGTCCTACAATGAGCAGTTCTTC
.	TRBV30	11	TRBJ2-5	many	CAWRPGETQYF	TGTGCCTGGAGGCCGGGGGAGACCCAGTACTTC
TRBD1	TRBV29-1	13	TRBJ1-1	.	CSVEDRANTEAFF	TGCAGCGTGGAGGACAGGGCGAACACTGAAGCTTTCTTT
TRBD1	TRBV18	14	TRBJ2-7	.	CASSRGDRENEQYF	TGTGCCAGCTCACGGGGGGACAGGGAGAACGAGCAGTACTTC
.	TRBV4-1	16	TRBJ1-6	many	CASSQDSTVALSPLHF	TGCGCCAGCAGCCAAGATAGCACCGTTGCCCTGTCACCCCTCCACTTT
TRBD2	TRBV29-1	12	TRBJ2-7	.	CSVEGLAGEQYF	TGCAGCGTTGAAGGCCTAGCGGGCGAGCAGTACTTC
.	TRBV6-5	16	TRBJ2-3	few	CASSPRGRSPTDTQYF	TGTGCCAGCAGTCCCCGGGGACGGAGCCCCACAGATACGCAGTATTTT
.	TRBV11-2	16	TRBJ2-3	many	CASSLDLVGGGDTQYF	TGTGCCAGCAGCTTAGATCTCGTGGGGGGCGGGGATACGCAGTATTTT
TRBD1	TRBV29-1	12	TRBJ2-7	.	CSARQGWYEQYF	TGCAGCGCCCGACAGGGATGGTACGAGCAGTACTTC
.	TRBV28	12	TRBJ2-5	.	CASSFEAETQYF	TGTGCCAGCAGTTTCGAGGCGGAGACCCAGTACTTC
TRBD2	TRBV29-1	12	TRBJ2-7	few	CSVWGRREEQYF	TGCAGCGTGTGGGGCCGGCGGGAGGAGCAGTACTTC
.	TRBV27	13	TRBJ2-3	.	CASRLANTDTQYF	TGTGCCAGCAGACTAGCCAACACAGATACGCAGTATTTT
.	TRBV4-1	14	TRBJ2-7	few	CASSQDFQGPEQYF	TGCGCCAGCAGCCAAGACTTCCAAGGGCCCGAGCAGTACTTC
TRBD2	TRBV3-1	15	TRBJ2-5	many	CASSHNVAGQETQYF	TGTGCCAGCAGCCATAACGTAGCGGGACAAGAGACCCAGTACTTC
TRBD2	TRBV2	12	TRBJ2-7	many	CASASGSGEQYF	TGTGCCAGCGCTAGCGGGAGTGGTGAGCAGTACTTC
TRBD2	TRBV19	15	TRBJ2-5	many	CASSRIAGVAETQYF	TGTGCCAGTAGTCGGATAGCGGGAGTAGCTGAGACCCAGTACTTC
.	TRBV3-1	15	TRBJ1-1	few	CASSQSQGMNTEAFF	TGTGCCAGCAGCCAGTCTCAGGGAATGAACACTGAAGCTTTCTTT
.	TRBV7-9	14	TRBJ1-3	many	CASSSVQGGNTIYF	TGTGCCAGCAGCTCCGTGCAGGGAGGAAACACCATATATTTT
.	TRBV4-2	15	TRBJ1-6	.	CASSQDRGLNSPLHF	TGTGCCAGCAGCCAAGACCGGGGGCTTAATTCACCCCTCCACTTT
.	TRBV12-2	16	TRBJ2-3	.	CASRSPPAGSADTQYF	TGTGCAAGTCGCTCGCCTCCGGCGGGATCGGCAGATACGCAGTATTTT
TRBD2	TRBV19	13	TRBJ2-1	.	CASSRREGREQFF	TGTGCCAGTAGTCGGCGGGAGGGCCGGGAGCAGTTCTTC
TRBD1	TRBV20-1	16	TRBJ1-6	few	CSARAGTGGANSPLHF	TGCAGTGCTAGAGCCGGGACAGGGGGGGCGAATTCACCCCTCCACTTT
TRBD2	TRBV4-1	17	TRBJ2-1	.	CASSQATGLAADNEQFF	TGCGCCAGCAGCCAAGCAACGGGACTAGCGGCCGACAATGAGCAGTTCTTC
TRBD2	TRBV9	16	TRBJ2-2	few	CASSDRGGSNTGELFF	TGTGCCAGTTCGGATAGGGGAGGGTCGAACACCGGGGAGCTGTTTTTT
TRBD1	TRBV10-1	14	TRBJ2-3	few	CASTQGAMADTQYF	TGCGCCAGCACCCAGGGGGCTATGGCAGATACGCAGTATTTT
TRBD2	TRBV29-1	22	TRBJ2-1	.	CSVVARYLQPGLAGRPIDEQFF	TGCAGCGTTGTTGCGAGGTACCTACAACCGGGACTAGCGGGGCGGCCAATCGATGAGCAGTTCTTC
TRBD1	TRBV5-1	16	TRBJ2-5	.	CASSATGASGEETQYF	TGCGCCAGCAGCGCCACAGGGGCCTCCGGTGAGGAGACCCAGTACTTC
TRBD1	TRBV6-5	18	TRBJ1-6	many	CARGGEMGTDNYNSPLHF	TGTGCCAGGGGGGGTGAGATGGGGACAGATAACTATAATTCACCCCTCCACTTT
.	TRBV6-5	16	TRBJ2-6	many	CASRLDRTSGANVLTF	TGTGCCAGCAGACTTGACAGGACCTCTGGGGCCAACGTCCTGACTTTC
.	TRBV15	16	TRBJ1-6	few	CATSAYTKGAYSPLHF	TGTGCCACCAGCGCTTACACGAAAGGGGCCTATTCACCCCTCCACTTT
.	TRBV11-2	15	TRBJ1-1	.	CASSHSAGLNTEAFF	TGTGCCAGCAGCCATAGTGCGGGGCTGAACACTGAAGCTTTCTTT
.	TRBV6-6	15	TRBJ1-1	few	CASSYGSSMNTEAFF	TGTGCCAGCAGTTACGGGTCAAGTATGAACACTGAAGCTTTCTTT
TRBD2	TRBV11-3	17	TRBJ2-1	few	CASSPGLAGALSYEQFF	TGTGCCAGCAGCCCGGGACTAGCGGGGGCCTTGAGTTATGAGCAGTTCTTC
.	TRBV7-9	15	TRBJ2-1	.	CASSLPAPSYNEQFF	TGTGCCAGCAGCTTACCAGCGCCATCCTACAATGAGCAGTTCTTC
.	TRBV9	14	TRBJ1-3	few	CASARSPSGNTIYF	TGTGCCAGCGCCAGGTCTCCCTCTGGAAACACCATATATTTT
.	TRBV18	14	TRBJ1-6	few	CASSLAGANSPLHF	TGTGCCAGCTCACTGGCGGGAGCTAATTCACCCCTCCACTTT
.	TRBV5-5	15	TRBJ1-1	few	CASSPVEDINTEAFF	TGTGCCAGCAGCCCCGTGGAGGACATAAACACTGAAGCTTTCTTT
TRBD2	TRBV5-4	18	TRBJ2-3	few	CASSLSPSGGATFDTQYF	TGTGCCAGCAGCTTGTCCCCTAGCGGGGGGGCTACATTTGATACGCAGTATTTT
TRBD2	TRBV4-1	16	TRBJ2-3	few	CASRSFSGTSTDTQYF	TGCGCCAGCAGATCTTTTAGCGGGACTAGCACAGATACGCAGTATTTT
TRBD2	TRBV20-1	16	TRBJ2-7	few	CSATSSEAGLTYEQYF	TGCAGTGCTACCTCGAGTGAAGCGGGGCTTACCTACGAGCAGTACTTC
.	TRBV10-3	11	TRBJ2-1	.	CAISAYNEQFF	TGTGCCATCAGTGCTTACAATGAGCAGTTCTTC